This entry features one T cell receptor (beta chain) sequence. Its specificity is unknown. The V end lost 0 bases, the J end lost 7 bases, and 22 bases lay between the germline ends. Germline-derived CDR1 and CDR2 are SGHRS and YFSETQ. CDR3 size: 18 residues. The source of the sample is a study of identical twins. General observations from the study: Twins shared beta out-of-frame sequences in excess, but this excess was weaker.

TCRdb re-analysed the 5' RACE reads in MiXCR, keeping a single row per CDR3 protein. The sample includes roughly 630,000 distinct CDR3 sequences, about 7.1% of them seen just once. These records were also assigned to another study, of yellow fever vaccine responses in identical twins.

The V call is TRBV5-1, the J call TRBJ2-2; D might be TRBD1 (6 bases). Sample: PBMCs. The receptor comes from a woman aged 18-30 years in good health. The CDR3 DNA reads TGCGCCAGCAGCTTGGCCCCAGGGGCCCTCAGATTCGGCGGGGAGCTGTTTTTT. Protein: CASSLAPGALRFGGELFF.